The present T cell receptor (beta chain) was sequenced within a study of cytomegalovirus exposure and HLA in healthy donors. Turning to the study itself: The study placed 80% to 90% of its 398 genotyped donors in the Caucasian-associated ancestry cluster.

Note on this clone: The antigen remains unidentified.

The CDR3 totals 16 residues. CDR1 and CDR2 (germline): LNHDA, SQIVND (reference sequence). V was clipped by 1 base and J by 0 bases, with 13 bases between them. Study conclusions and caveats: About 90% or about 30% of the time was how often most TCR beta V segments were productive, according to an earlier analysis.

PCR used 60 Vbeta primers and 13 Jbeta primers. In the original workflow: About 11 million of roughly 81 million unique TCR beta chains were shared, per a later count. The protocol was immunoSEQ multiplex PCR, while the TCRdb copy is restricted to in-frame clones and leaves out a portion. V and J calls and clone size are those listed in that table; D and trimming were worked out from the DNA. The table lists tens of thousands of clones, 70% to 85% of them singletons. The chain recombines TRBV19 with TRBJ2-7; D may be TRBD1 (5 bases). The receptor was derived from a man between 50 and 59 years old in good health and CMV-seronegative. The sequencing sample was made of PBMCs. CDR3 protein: CASSIGVQGPSYEQYF. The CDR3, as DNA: TGTGCCAGTAGTATAGGCGTGCAGGGTCCCTCCTACGAGCAGTACTTC.